Shown below are 9 T cell receptor beta chains from a single sample sequenced in a study of OX40 agonist ivuxolimab in advanced cancers. Generated by immunoSEQ multiplex PCR, the TCRdb table keeps only in-frame clones and is missing some. The sample shows just under 20,000 clones, around four fifths of them seen only once. Source: CD4+ or CD8+ T cells sorted from blood, taken in a trial of the OX40 agonist ivuxolimab. These receptors were taken from an adult with an advanced solid tumor such as melanoma, head and neck, liver or kidney cancer.

The CDR3 DNA reads TGTGCCTGGAGGGGGACTTTCCACTATGGCTACACCTTC. This encodes CAWRGTFHYGYTF. This rearrangement joins TRBV30 to TRBJ1-2; a weak D match, TRBD1 (5 bases). The V and J ends lost 3 bases and 3 bases respectively, with 11 bases between them. CDR1 and CDR2 (germline): GTSNPN, SVGIG (reference sequence). The CDR3 runs to 13 residues.

The V and J genes are TRBV9 and TRBJ2-3; 7 nucleotides match TRBD1. The CDR3 is 15 amino acids. With 7 bases clipped from V and 1 base from J, the junction kept 9 bases outside the gene matches. Germline CDR1 and CDR2: SGDLS and YYNGEE. The CDR3 loop is CASGMTGSGTDTQYF. The CDR3 DNA reads TGTGCCAGCGGGATGACAGGGTCGGGCACAGATACGCAGTATTTT.

V usage is TRBV6-5 and J usage is TRBJ1-4; D is perhaps TRBD1 (5 bases). Germline-derived CDR1 and CDR2 are MNHEY and SVGAGI. The CDR3 runs 16 residues. Trimming left V 4 bases short and J 4 bases short, with 16 bases between. CDR3 region: CASSSQDGTFNEKLFF. For the CDR3, the DNA is TGTGCCAGCAGTTCCCAGGACGGGACCTTTAATGAAAAACTGTTTTTT.

This sequence joins TRBV7-8 and TRBJ1-5; 7 positions match TRBD1. This CDR3 region has 17 residues. Germline CDR1 is SGHVS and CDR2 is FQNEAQ. The J segment lost 4 bases and the V segment lost 5 bases, leaving 14 bases of the junction unmatched. The CDR3 reads CASSPSGGTEINQPQHF. In DNA, the CDR3 is TGTGCCAGCAGCCCGTCTGGCGGGACAGAAATTAATCAGCCCCAGCATTTT.

The rearrangement joins TRBV6-5 to TRBJ2-7, with D perhaps given as TRBD1 or TRBD2 (5 bases each). Trimming left V 0 bases short and J 2 bases short, with 11 bases between. The CDR3 is made up of 15 amino acids. Germline values: CDR1 MNHEY, CDR2 SVGAGI. The CDR3 loop reads CASSYSGVSTYEQYF. The CDR3 nucleotides read TGTGCCAGCAGTTACTCGGGGGTAAGCACCTACGAGCAGTACTTC.

The V call is TRBV13, the J call TRBJ2-1; no reliable D call. The CDR3 has 15 amino acids. Trimming pared 5 bases from V and 0 bases from J, leaving 11 bases between. Looked up from germline, CDR1 is PRHDT and CDR2 is FYEKMQ (reference sequence). The CDR3 nucleotides are TGTGCCAGCAGCCATTCCCAGTACTCCTACAATGAGCAGTTCTTC. Amino acids: CASSHSQYSYNEQFF.

V gene TRBV28 combines with J gene TRBJ2-7; D is possibly TRBD1 (6 bases). The CDR3 has 12 residues. The V gene lost 6 bases and the J gene lost 4 bases, with 10 bases spanning the gap. The germline V gene encodes CDR1 MDHEN and CDR2 SYDVKM. CDR3 loop: CASRTGLYEQYF. The CDR3 DNA is TGTGCCAGCAGGACAGGACTGTACGAGCAGTACTTC.

This chain links TRBV2 with TRBJ1-6; TRBD1 is a possible D gene (5 bases). Germline V gene sequence: CDR1 SNHLY, CDR2 FYNNEI. Trimming removed 6 bases from V and 3 bases from J, with 6 bases in between. The CDR3 extends over 13 amino acids. In DNA form, the CDR3 reads TGTGCCAGCAGAGGGGTCTATAATTCACCCCTCCACTTT. Protein product: CASRGVYNSPLHF.

The V call is TRBV25-1, the J call TRBJ2-5; D perhaps matches TRBD2 (5 bases). The CDR3 runs 15 residues. Trimming cost V 0 bases and J 0 bases, with 8 bases left between them. The germline V gene encodes CDR1 MGHDK and CDR2 SYGVNS. The CDR3 DNA reads TGTGCCAGCAGTGAATATAGAGGGAACCAAGAGACCCAGTACTTC. Translated: CASSEYRGNQETQYF. Full variable domain (missing parts from reference TRBV25-1 and TRBJ2-5): EADIYQTPRYLVIGTGKKITLECSQTMGHDKMYWYQQDPGMELHLIHYSYGVNSTEKGDLSSESTVSRIRTEHFPLTLESARPSHTSQYLCASSEYRGNQETQYFGPGTRLLVL.